This T cell receptor (beta chain) came from a study of blood T cell repertoires in COVID-19. This clone was counted a single time. Clones were sequenced by immunoSEQ multiplex PCR, and TCRdb holds only the in-frame ones, with some missing. This table holds about 240,000 clones, about 86% found once. From germline, CDR1 is SNHLY and CDR2 FYNNEI. The CDR3 contains 11 residues. V was clipped by 4 bases and J by 7 bases, with 8 bases between them. The rearrangement uses TRBV2 and TRBJ2-7; D not resolved. This clonotype originated in a woman aged 40 to 50 with acute COVID-19. Material for sequencing was PBMCs or T cells enriched from blood (not recorded which). The CDR3 spells CASSGQLEQYF. CDR3 nucleotides: TGTGCCAGCAGTGGTCAGTTGGAGCAGTACTTC.